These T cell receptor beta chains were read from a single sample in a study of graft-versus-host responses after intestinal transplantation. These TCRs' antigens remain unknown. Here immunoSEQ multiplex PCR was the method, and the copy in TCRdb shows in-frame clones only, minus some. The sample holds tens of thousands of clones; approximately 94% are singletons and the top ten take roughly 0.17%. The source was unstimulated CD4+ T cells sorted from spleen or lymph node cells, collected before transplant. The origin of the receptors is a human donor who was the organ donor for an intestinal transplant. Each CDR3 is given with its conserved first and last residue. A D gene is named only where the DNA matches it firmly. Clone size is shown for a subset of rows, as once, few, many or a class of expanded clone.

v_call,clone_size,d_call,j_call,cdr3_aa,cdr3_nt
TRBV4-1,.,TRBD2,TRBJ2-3,CASSQGLRWSGATDTQYF,TGCGCCAGCAGCCAAGGTCTCAGATGGAGCGGGGCCACAGATACGCAGTATTTT
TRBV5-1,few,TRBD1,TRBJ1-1,CASSLGGQGYEAFF,TGCGCCAGCAGCTTGGGGGGACAGGGGTATGAAGCTTTCTTT
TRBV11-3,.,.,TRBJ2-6,CASSLGGSGANVLTF,TGTGCCAGCAGCTTAGGGGGGAGTGGGGCCAACGTCCTGACTTTC
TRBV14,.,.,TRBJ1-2,CASSQAWGNYGYTF,TGTGCCAGCAGCCAAGCGTGGGGGAACTATGGCTACACCTTC
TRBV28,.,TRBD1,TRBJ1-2,CASSSPGTGDGYTF,TGTGCCAGCAGTAGTCCCGGGACAGGGGACGGCTACACCTTC
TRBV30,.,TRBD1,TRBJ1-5,CAWSVPTQGGYSNQPQHF,TGTGCCTGGAGTGTCCCTACACAGGGGGGCTATAGCAATCAGCCCCAGCATTTT
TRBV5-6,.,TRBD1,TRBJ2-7,CASSYRDRGSYEQYF,TGTGCCAGCAGCTACCGGGACAGGGGGTCCTACGAGCAGTACTTC
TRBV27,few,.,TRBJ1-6,CATRTYNSPLHF,TGTGCCACCCGCACCTATAATTCACCCCTCCACTTT
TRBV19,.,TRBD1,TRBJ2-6,CASSDRGPGANVLTF,TGTGCCAGTTCAGATAGGGGGCCTGGGGCCAACGTCCTGACTTTC
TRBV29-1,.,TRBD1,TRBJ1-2,CSVEQGVGYTF,TGCAGCGTTGAACAGGGGGTCGGCTACACCTTC
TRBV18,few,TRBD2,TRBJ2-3,CASSPAGGPDTQYF,TGTGCCAGCTCACCAGCGGGGGGGCCAGATACGCAGTATTTT
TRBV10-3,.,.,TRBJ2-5,CAISESQETQYF,TGTGCCATCAGTGAGTCGCAAGAGACCCAGTACTTC
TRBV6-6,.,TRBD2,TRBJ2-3,CASSPVRGGRTDTQYF,TGTGCCAGCAGTCCCGTGCGGGGGGGGCGCACAGATACGCAGTATTTT
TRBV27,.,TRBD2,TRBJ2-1,CASSISLAGVFYNEQFF,TGTGCCAGCAGTATAAGCCTAGCGGGGGTTTTCTACAATGAGCAGTTCTTC
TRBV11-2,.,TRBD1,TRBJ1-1,CASSLIPQGAHTEAFF,TGTGCCAGCAGCTTAATCCCCCAGGGGGCGCACACTGAAGCTTTCTTT
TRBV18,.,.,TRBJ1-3,CASSPALRGPGNTIYF,TGTGCCAGCTCACCAGCCCTGAGGGGCCCTGGAAACACCATATATTTT
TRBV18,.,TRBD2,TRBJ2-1,CASSPALAGGYNEQFF,TGTGCCAGCTCACCGGCGCTAGCGGGGGGCTACAATGAGCAGTTCTTC
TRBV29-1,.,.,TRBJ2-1,CSVVNRRILSNEQFF,TGCAGCGTCGTAAATCGACGAATCCTTAGCAATGAGCAGTTCTTC
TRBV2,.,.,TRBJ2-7,CASESLSYEQYF,TGTGCCAGTGAATCACTTTCCTACGAGCAGTACTTC
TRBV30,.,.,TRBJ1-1,CAWSRIMNTEAFF,TGTGCCTGGAGTCGCATAATGAACACTGAAGCTTTCTTT
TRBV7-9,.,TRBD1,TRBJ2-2,CASSASGGSGELFF,TGTGCCAGCAGCGCCTCAGGGGGCTCCGGGGAGCTGTTTTTT
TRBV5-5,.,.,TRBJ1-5,CASSPDPSNQPQHF,TGTGCCAGCAGCCCCGACCCTAGCAATCAGCCCCAGCATTTT
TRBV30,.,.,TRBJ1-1,CAWSVSNFAVEAFF,TGTGCCTGGAGTGTAAGCAATTTTGCCGTTGAAGCTTTCTTT
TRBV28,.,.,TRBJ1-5,CGGSRAGKGNNQPQHF,TGTGGGGGTTCAAGGGCGGGGAAAGGAAACAATCAGCCCCAGCATTTT
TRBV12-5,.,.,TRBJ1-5,CASEINNQPQHF,TGTGCTAGTGAGATCAACAATCAGCCCCAGCATTTT
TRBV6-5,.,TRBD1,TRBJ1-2,CASAGQGGLYGYTF,TGTGCCAGCGCCGGACAGGGGGGCCTCTATGGCTACACCTTC
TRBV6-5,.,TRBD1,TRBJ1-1,CASSQGVKAFF,TGTGCCAGCAGTCAGGGGGTGAAAGCTTTCTTT
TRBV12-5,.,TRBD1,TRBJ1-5,CASGDRGNQPQHF,TGTGCTAGTGGTGACAGGGGCAATCAGCCCCAGCATTTT
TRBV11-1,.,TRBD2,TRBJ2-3,CASSPTLAGGLDTQYF,TGTGCCAGCAGCCCGACACTAGCGGGGGGATTAGATACGCAGTATTTT
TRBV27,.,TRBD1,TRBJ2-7,CASRPRDRGHEQYF,TGTGCCAGCAGACCCCGAGACAGGGGCCACGAGCAGTACTTC
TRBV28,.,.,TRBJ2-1,CASSPSGRGNNEQFF,TGTGCCAGCAGTCCGAGCGGCCGGGGGAACAATGAGCAGTTCTTC
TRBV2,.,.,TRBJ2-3,CASSELGRGVDTQYF,TGTGCCAGCAGTGAGTTAGGGAGGGGGGTCGATACGCAGTATTTT
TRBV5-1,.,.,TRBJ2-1,CASTPIYGSNEQFF,TGCGCCAGCACCCCCATCTACGGGAGCAATGAGCAGTTCTTC
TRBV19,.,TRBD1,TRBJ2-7,CASSMDRGRGDEQYF,TGTGCCAGTAGTATGGACAGGGGGCGCGGGGACGAGCAGTACTTC
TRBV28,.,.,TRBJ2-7,CASRPGPAYEQYF,TGTGCCAGCCGGCCCGGGCCTGCCTACGAGCAGTACTTC